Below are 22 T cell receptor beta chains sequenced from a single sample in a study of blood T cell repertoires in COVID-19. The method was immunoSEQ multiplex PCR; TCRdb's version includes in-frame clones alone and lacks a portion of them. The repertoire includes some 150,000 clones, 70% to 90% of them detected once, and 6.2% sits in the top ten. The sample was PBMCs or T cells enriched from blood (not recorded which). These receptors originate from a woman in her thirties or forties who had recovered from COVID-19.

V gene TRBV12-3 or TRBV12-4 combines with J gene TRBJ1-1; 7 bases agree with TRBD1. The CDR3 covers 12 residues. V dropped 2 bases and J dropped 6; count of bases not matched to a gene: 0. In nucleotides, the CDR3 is TGTGCCAGCAGTTTAAGGGGGCCTGAAGCTTTCTTT. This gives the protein CASSLRGPEAFF.

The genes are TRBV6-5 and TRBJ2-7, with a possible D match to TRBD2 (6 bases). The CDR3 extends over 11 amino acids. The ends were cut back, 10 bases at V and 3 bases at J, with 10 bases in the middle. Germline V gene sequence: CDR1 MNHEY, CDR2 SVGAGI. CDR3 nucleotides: TGTGCCACGGGAGAAATCTACGAGCAGTACTTC. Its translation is CATGEIYEQYF.

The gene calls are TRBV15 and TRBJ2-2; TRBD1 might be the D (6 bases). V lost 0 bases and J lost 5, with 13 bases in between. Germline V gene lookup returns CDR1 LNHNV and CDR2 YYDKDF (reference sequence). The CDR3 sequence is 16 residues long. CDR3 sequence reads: CATSRDPGQATGELFF. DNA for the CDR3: TGTGCCACCAGCAGAGACCCGGGACAAGCAACCGGGGAGCTGTTTTTT.

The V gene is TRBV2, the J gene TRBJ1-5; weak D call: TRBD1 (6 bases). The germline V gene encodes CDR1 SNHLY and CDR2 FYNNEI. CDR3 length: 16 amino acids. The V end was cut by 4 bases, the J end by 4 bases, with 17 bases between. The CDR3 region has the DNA TGTGCCAGCAGTGCTGGACAGCCCTTTAGGAATCAGCCCCAGCATTTT. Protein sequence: CASSAGQPFRNQPQHF.

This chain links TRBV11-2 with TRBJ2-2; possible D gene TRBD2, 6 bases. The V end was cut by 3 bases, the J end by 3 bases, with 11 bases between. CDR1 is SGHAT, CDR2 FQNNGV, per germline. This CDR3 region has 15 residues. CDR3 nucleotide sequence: TGTGCCAGCAGCTTCAATACGGGGGACACCGGGGAGCTGTTTTTT. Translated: CASSFNTGDTGELFF.

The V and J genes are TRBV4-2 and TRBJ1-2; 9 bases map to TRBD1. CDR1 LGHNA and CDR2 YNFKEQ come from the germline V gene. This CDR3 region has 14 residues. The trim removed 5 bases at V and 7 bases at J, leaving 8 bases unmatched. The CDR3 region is CASSATGTGFGYTF. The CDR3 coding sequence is TGTGCCAGCAGCGCCACCGGGACAGGGTTTGGCTACACCTTC.

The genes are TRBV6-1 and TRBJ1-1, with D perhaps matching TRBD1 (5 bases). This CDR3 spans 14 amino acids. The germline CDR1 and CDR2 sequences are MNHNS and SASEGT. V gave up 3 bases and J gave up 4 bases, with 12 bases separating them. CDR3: CASSESGGSTEAFF. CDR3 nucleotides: TGTGCCAGCAGTGAGTCCGGGGGTAGCACTGAAGCTTTCTTT.

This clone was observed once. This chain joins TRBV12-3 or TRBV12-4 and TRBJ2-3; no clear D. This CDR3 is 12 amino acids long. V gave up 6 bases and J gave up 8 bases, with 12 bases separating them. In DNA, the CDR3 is TGTGCCAGCAGCCTCGAGCCGATTACGCAGTATTTT. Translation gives CASSLEPITQYF.

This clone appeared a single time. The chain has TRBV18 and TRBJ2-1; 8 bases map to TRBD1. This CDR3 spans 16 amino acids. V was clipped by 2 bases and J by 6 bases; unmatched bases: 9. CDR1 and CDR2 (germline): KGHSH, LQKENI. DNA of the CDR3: TGTGCCAGCTCACCATATGGGCAGGGGGCGCTCAATGAGCAGTTCTTC. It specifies CASSPYGQGALNEQFF.

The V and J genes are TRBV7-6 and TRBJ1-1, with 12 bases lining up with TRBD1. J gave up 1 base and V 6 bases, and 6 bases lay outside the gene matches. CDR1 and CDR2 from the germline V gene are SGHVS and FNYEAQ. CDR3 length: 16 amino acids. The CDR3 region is CASSYGTGGGNTEAFF. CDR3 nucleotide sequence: TGTGCCAGCAGTTACGGGACAGGGGGCGGGAACACTGAAGCTTTCTTT.

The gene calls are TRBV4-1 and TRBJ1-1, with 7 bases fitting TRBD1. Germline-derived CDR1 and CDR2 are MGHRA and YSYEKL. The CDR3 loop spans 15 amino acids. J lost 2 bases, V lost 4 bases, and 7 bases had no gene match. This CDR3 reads CASSLTGQPNTEAFF. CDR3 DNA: TGCGCCAGCAGCCTTACGGGACAGCCAAACACTGAAGCTTTCTTT.

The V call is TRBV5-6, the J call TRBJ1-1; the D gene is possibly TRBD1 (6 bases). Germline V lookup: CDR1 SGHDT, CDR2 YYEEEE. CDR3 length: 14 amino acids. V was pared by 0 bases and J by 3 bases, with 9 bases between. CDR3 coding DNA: TGTGCCAGCAGCTTGGGGGGGCAAGACACTGAAGCTTTCTTT. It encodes CASSLGGQDTEAFF. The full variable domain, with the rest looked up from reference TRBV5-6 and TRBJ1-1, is DAGVTQSPTHLIKTRGQQVTLRCSPKSGHDTVSWYQQALGQGPQFIFQYYEEEERQRGNFPDRFSGHQFPNYSSELNVNALLLGDSALYLCASSLGGQDTEAFFGQGTRLTVV.

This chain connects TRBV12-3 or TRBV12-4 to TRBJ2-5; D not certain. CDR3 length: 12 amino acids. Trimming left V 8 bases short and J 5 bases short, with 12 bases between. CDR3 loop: CASGRPSETQYF. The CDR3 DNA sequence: TGTGCCAGCGGCAGGCCCTCGGAGACCCAGTACTTC.

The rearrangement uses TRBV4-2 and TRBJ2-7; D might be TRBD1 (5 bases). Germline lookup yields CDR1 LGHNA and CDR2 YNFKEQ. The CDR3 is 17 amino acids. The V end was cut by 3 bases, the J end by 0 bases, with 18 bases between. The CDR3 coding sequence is TGTGCCAGCAGCCATCGCAGCCCGGACACTTCCTCCTACGAGCAGTACTTC. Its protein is CASSHRSPDTSSYEQYF.

The CDR3: CAWSVDSYEQYF. CDR3 in DNA: TGTGCCTGGAGTGTAGACAGTTACGAGCAGTACTTC. The gene calls are TRBV30 and TRBJ2-7, with D possibly being TRBD1 (5 bases). Per germline, CDR1 GTSNPN and CDR2 SVGIG (reference sequence). The CDR3 spans 12 residues. The V end was cut by 0 bases, the J end by 4 bases, with 7 bases between.

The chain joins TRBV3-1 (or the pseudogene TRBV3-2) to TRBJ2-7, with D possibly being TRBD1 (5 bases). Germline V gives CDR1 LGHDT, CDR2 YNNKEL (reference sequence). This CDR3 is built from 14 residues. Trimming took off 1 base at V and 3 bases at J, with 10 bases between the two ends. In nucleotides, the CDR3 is TGTGCCAGCAGCCAAGGGACACCAGGCTACGAGCAGTACTTC. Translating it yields CASSQGTPGYEQYF.

In DNA, the CDR3 is TGTGCCAGCAGCCTAGCGGGAGAGTCCTACAATGAGCAGTTCTTC. It encodes CASSLAGESYNEQFF. This rearrangement joins TRBV2 to TRBJ2-1, with TRBD2 matching over 10 bases. This CDR3 spans 15 amino acids. Germline CDR1 and CDR2: SNHLY and FYNNEI. J was trimmed by 1 base and V by 6 bases; bases with no gene match: 3.

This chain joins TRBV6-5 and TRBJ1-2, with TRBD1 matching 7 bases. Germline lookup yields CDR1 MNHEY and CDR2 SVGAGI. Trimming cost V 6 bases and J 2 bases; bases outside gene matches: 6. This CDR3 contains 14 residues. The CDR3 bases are TGTGCCAGCAGAGACCCGACAGGGAACTATGGCTACACCTTC. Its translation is CASRDPTGNYGYTF.

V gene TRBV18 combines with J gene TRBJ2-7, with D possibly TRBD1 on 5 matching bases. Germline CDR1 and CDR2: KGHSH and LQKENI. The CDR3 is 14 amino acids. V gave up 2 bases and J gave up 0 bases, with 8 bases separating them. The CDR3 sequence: CASSPIDSSYEQYF. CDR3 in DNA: TGTGCCAGCTCACCAATTGACAGCTCCTACGAGCAGTACTTC. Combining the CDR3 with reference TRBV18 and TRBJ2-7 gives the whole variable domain NAGVMQNPRHLVRRRGQEARLRCSPMKGHSHVYWYRQLPEEGLKFMVYLQKENIIDESGMPKERFSAEFPKEGPSILRIQQVVRGDSAAYFCASSPIDSSYEQYFGPGTRLTVT.

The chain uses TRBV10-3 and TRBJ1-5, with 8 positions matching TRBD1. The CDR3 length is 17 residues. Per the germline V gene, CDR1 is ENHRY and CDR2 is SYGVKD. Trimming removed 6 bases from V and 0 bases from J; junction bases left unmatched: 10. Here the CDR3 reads CAIRHGQGGLSNQPQHF. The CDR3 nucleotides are TGTGCCATCAGACACGGACAGGGCGGCCTTAGCAATCAGCCCCAGCATTTT.

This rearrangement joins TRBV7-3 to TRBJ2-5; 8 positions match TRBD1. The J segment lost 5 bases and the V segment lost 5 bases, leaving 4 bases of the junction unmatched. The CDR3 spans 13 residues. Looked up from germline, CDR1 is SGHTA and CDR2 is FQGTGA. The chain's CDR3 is CASSRWTGETQYF. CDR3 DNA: TGTGCCAGCAGCCGTTGGACAGGGGAGACCCAGTACTTC. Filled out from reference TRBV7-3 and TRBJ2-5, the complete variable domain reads GAGVSQTPSNKVTEKGKYVELRCDPISGHTALYWYRQSLGQGPEFLIYFQGTGAADDSGLPNDRFFAVRPEGSVSTLKIQRTERGDSAVYLCASSRWTGETQYFGPGTRLLVL.

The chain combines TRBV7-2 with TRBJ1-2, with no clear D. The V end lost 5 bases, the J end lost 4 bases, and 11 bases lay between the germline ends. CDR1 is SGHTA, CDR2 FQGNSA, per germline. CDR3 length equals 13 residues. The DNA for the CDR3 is TGTGCCAGCAGCCTCGGGTTGGGCTATGGCTACACCTTC. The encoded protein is CASSLGLGYGYTF.